This entry is about one T cell receptor (beta chain). The data were taken from a study of T-cell reconstitution after alpha-beta-depleted transplantation in children. The TCRbeta library incorporated unique molecular identifiers. TCRdb analysed the PCR reads with MiXCR anew, one entry per CDR3 protein. The sample includes under 450,000 distinct CDR3 sequences, roughly 14% seen only once; the top ten take approximately 4.3%. V was pared by 10 bases and J by 6 bases, with 19 bases between. CDR3 length equals 15 residues. CDR1 is MNHNS and CDR2 is SASEGT in the germline V gene. The sample in question was PBMCs, obtained from the stem cell graft. The receptor comes from a human donor who donated a stem cell graft to a child with Fanconi anemia. The chain recombines TRBV6-1 with TRBJ1-6; D gene uncertain. CDR3: CATTLGPAFNSPLHF. In DNA, the CDR3 is TGTGCCACCACCTTAGGGCCCGCTTTTAATTCACCCCTCCACTTT.